One T cell receptor beta chain is described in this entry. As yet, its antigen is unknown. This sample is drawn from a study of neoadjuvant anti-PD-1 for oral cavity cancer. Across the whole study: Patients without progression got a fourth dose around day 43. Findings and limits, study-wide: Higher pretreatment Treg/Th17 ratios tracked higher pretreatment blood clonality.

This table comes from immunoSEQ multiplex PCR, and its TCRdb copy is limited to in-frame clones, with some not included. Of tens of thousands of clones in the sample, 85% were seen once. The CDR3 runs to 14 residues. J was trimmed by 5 bases and V by 3 bases; bases with no gene match: 6. Germline CDR1 is SGHDT and CDR2 is YYEEEE. Time point in this sample: after neoadjuvant nivolumab, at surgical resection. These oral cavity squamous cell carcinomas were HPV-negative and locally advanced. The chain employs TRBV5-6 and TRBJ1-2; TRBD1 matches at 8 bases. This clonotype was obtained from a person between 40 and 79 years old with oral cavity squamous cell carcinoma. Specimen: PBMCs, collected after nivolumab (anti-PD-1) treatment. CDR3 nucleotide sequence: TGTGCCAGCAGCTCCGTACAGGGGGGATATGGCTACACCTTC. This translates into CASSSVQGGYGYTF.